This T cell receptor (beta chain) came from a study of T cell repertoires in cytomegalovirus infection. Study-level points and caveats: HLA-C-restricted TCR beta clonotypes specific for CMV led the ex vivo response. Carriage of CMV together with the relevant HLA was identifiable through cumulative public TCR beta family frequency.

CDR3 size: 15 residues. Trimming cost V 0 bases and J 5 bases, with 13 bases left between them. CDR1 MNHEY and CDR2 SVGAGI come from the germline V gene. As to this clonotype: Antigen unknown.

MiXCR, applied by TCRdb to the reads, yields one record per CDR3 protein. The sample has about 150,000 distinct CDR3 sequences; about a quarter are singletons. The V gene is TRBV6-5, the J gene TRBJ2-5; D may correspond to TRBD1 or TRBD2 (5 bases each). Material: PBMCs. The origin of this receptor is a human donor in good health (CMV status not recorded). Some clones in this sample may be carry-over from other donors' samples. The CDR3 loop is CASSYSFREWETQYF. DNA of the CDR3: TGTGCCAGCAGTTACTCGTTCAGGGAGTGGGAGACCCAGTACTTC.